The next 18 T cell receptor beta chains were all read from a single sample in a study of T cells in Graves' hyperthyroidism and ophthalmopathy. Amplified TCR beta CDR3 regions derived from RNA transcripts. TCR CDR3 underwent first-round RT-PCR with the HTBI primer set. In TCRdb, the multiplex PCR reads were re-called with MiXCR into one record per CDR3 protein. This table has about 200,000 distinct CDR3 sequences, under 20% appearing once. Sequenced sample: blood. Source of these receptors: a man aged 45-65 years with Graves' hyperthyroidism.

A word on this clonotype: At one end, the junction sequence differs from germline, possibly due to a read error. The chain joins TRBV19 to TRBJ2-5; 13 bases are a match to TRBD2. The CDR3 is made up of 19 amino acids. Germline V gene data show CDR1 as LNHDA and CDR2 as SQIVND (reference sequence). CDR3 protein: CASSASGLAGRSLQETQCF. The CDR3 DNA sequence: TGTGCCAGTAGTGCCTCGGGACTAGCGGGGCGGAGCCTTCAAGAGACCCAGTGCTTC.

CDR3 coding DNA: TGCGCCAGCAGCTCACAGGGGCAGGTAGACTATGGCTACACCTTC. Residues: CASSSQGQVDYGYTF. The J gene is TRBJ1-2, the V gene TRBV5-1, with 7 bases matching TRBD1. V trimming: 3 bases; J trimming: 3 bases; junction bases outside the gene matches: 8. Germline-derived CDR1 and CDR2 are SGHRS and YFSETQ. This CDR3 is built from 15 residues.

This rearrangement joins TRBV20-1 to TRBJ1-2, with a weak D call TRBD1 (5 bases). The V end lost 6 bases, the J end lost 6 bases, and 17 bases lay between the germline ends. Germline values: CDR1 DFQATT, CDR2 SNEGSKA (reference sequence). The CDR3 totals 13 residues. CDR3 sequence reads: CSAATGQKDGYTF. CDR3 in DNA: TGCAGTGCGGCAACCGGACAAAAGGATGGCTACACCTTC.

This clonotype was recorded many times. This chain uses TRBV5-1 with TRBJ1-1, with D perhaps TRBD1 (5 bases). Trimming took 4 bases from V and 3 from J, leaving 10 bases between them. This CDR3 has 13 amino acids. Per the germline V gene, CDR1 is SGHRS and CDR2 is YFSETQ. CDR3 amino acids: CASSHQGYTEAFF. CDR3 nucleotide sequence: TGCGCCAGCAGCCACCAGGGTTACACTGAAGCTTTCTTT.

This clonotype was observed a handful of times. The chain employs TRBV5-1 and TRBJ1-6, with TRBD1 identical over 7 bases. Germline values: CDR1 SGHRS, CDR2 YFSETQ. V lost 0 bases, J lost 9 bases, and 3 bases stayed unmatched. CDR3 size: 14 residues. CDR3: CASSLAQGGSPLHF. The CDR3 nucleotides are TGCGCCAGCAGCTTGGCGCAGGGGGGTTCACCCCTCCACTTT.

This rearrangement joins TRBV5-1 to TRBJ2-2, with no clear D. From germline, CDR1 is SGHRS and CDR2 YFSETQ. V was clipped by 4 bases and J by 3 bases, with 10 bases between them. The CDR3 runs 14 residues. CDR3 in amino acids: CASSRNLDTGELFF. In nucleotides, the CDR3 is TGCGCCAGCAGCAGGAATTTGGACACCGGGGAGCTGTTTTTT.

Notes on this clonotype: A much larger clone sits a single nucleotide away, making a read error possible. This chain links TRBV11-3 with TRBJ2-1; TRBD2 aligns across 9 bases. CDR1 SGHNT and CDR2 YENEEA come from the germline V gene. This CDR3 comprises 17 residues. Trimming removed 4 bases from V and 7 bases from J; junction bases left unmatched: 14. Here the CDR3 DNA reads TGTGCCAGCAGCTCTGGGGCTAGCGGGATTGGATTTAATGAGCAGTTCTTC. Translation gives CASSSGASGIGFNEQFF. The variable domain in full, with the rest retrieved from reference TRBV11-3 and TRBJ2-1, is EAGVVQSPRYKIIEKKQPVAFWCNPISGHNTLYWYLQNLGQGPELLIRYENEEAVDDSQLPKDRFSAERLKGVDSTLKIQPAELGDSAVYLCASSSGASGIGFNEQFFGPGTRLTVL.

This clonotype showed up many times. The chain recombines TRBV5-4 with TRBJ1-5; D might be TRBD1 (5 bases). Deletions cut 4 bases from V and 2 bases from J, with 10 bases between. Germline V gene lookup returns CDR1 SGHNT and CDR2 YYREEE (reference sequence). CDR3 length: 14 amino acids. The DNA of the CDR3 is TGTGCCAGCAGCACAGGTGGAGGCAATCAGCCCCAGCATTTT. It yields the protein CASSTGGGNQPQHF.

The chain joins TRBV28 to TRBJ2-7; 12 positions match TRBD2. V was pared by 7 bases and J by 7 bases, with 11 bases of the junction left unmatched. Per the germline V gene, CDR1 is MDHEN and CDR2 is SYDVKM. This CDR3 spans 15 amino acids. CDR3 amino acids: CASNTLAGGPLEQYF. CDR3 coding DNA: TGTGCCAGCAATACCCTAGCGGGAGGGCCCCTGGAGCAGTACTTC.

A word on this clonotype: At one of its ends the junction is not consistent with the germline gene, which may arise from a read error. The gene calls are TRBV27 and TRBJ2-7; D is possibly TRBD2 (7 bases). CDR3 length: 15 residues. CDR1 and CDR2 (germline): MNHEY, SMNVEV (reference sequence). CDR3 in amino acids: CAGSLTGGGGYEQYF. In DNA form, the CDR3 reads TGTGCCGGCAGTTTAACTGGGGGAGGGGGTTACGAGCAGTACTTC.

This clonotype came up a few times. The J gene is TRBJ2-7, the V gene TRBV4-1; 9 bases are shared with TRBD1. The V gene's germline CDR1 is MGHRA and CDR2 YSYEKL. With 3 bases clipped from V and 4 bases from J, the junction kept 7 bases outside the gene matches. The CDR3 has 15 residues. The CDR3 coding sequence is TGCGCCAGCAGCCACTACAGGGGGCGCTTGTACGAGCAGTACTTC. This codes for CASSHYRGRLYEQYF.

This clonotype has ten or more counts. The chain links TRBV6-1 to TRBJ2-7, with D possibly matching TRBD2 (5 bases). From germline, CDR1 is MNHNS and CDR2 SASEGT. CDR3 length: 15 amino acids. Between the trimmed V and J ends, which lost 5 bases and 2 bases, there was a span of 16 bases. The CDR3, as DNA: TGTGCCAGCAGTACCTCTGGCGGGTGGCCCTACGAGCAGTACTTC. Translated, it gives CASSTSGGWPYEQYF.

This clonotype was seen repeatedly, ten times or more. V is TRBV7-9 and J is TRBJ2-5, with TRBD2 matching over 9 bases. V shed 5 bases and J 5 bases; nucleotides not matched to a gene: 6. The CDR3 length is 14 residues. Germline CDR1 and CDR2: SEHNR and FQNEAQ (reference sequence). CDR3 sequence reads: CASSVGGRGETQYF. The CDR3, as DNA: TGTGCCAGCAGCGTGGGCGGGAGGGGTGAGACCCAGTACTTC.

This clonotype showed up many times. The chain has TRBV2 and TRBJ2-7, with a weak D call TRBD1 (6 bases). The CDR3 runs to 15 residues. CDR1 and CDR2 (germline): SNHLY, FYNNEI. The ends were cut back, 7 bases at V and 0 bases at J, with 16 bases in the middle. This CDR3 reads CASKSQGLSSYEQYF. CDR3 in DNA: TGTGCCAGCAAATCGCAGGGGCTTTCCTCCTACGAGCAGTACTTC.

This clonotype was counted between two and nine times. This chain links TRBV5-1 with TRBJ2-5; D is undetermined. There are 14 residues in the CDR3. Trimming pared 0 bases from V and 4 bases from J, leaving 10 bases between. Germline V gene lookup returns CDR1 SGHRS and CDR2 YFSETQ. Here the CDR3 reads CASSLAEIGETQYF. CDR3 nucleotides: TGCGCCAGCAGCTTGGCGGAGATAGGAGAGACCCAGTACTTC.

The chain joins TRBV6-1 to TRBJ2-1; 9 bases are a match to TRBD2. V lost 1 base, J lost 6 bases, and 7 bases stayed unmatched. The CDR3 loop spans 16 amino acids. Germline CDR1 MNHNS, CDR2 SASEGT. This chain's CDR3 is CASSEDPGLATNEQFF. The CDR3 DNA sequence: TGTGCCAGCAGTGAAGACCCGGGACTAGCAACCAATGAGCAGTTCTTC.

The table lists this clonotype with many counts. The chain recombines TRBV2 with TRBJ2-2; 11 positions agree with TRBD2. Germline V lookup: CDR1 SNHLY, CDR2 FYNNEI. The ends lost 7 bases at V and 3 bases at J; junction bases unmatched: 4. CDR3 size: 15 residues. The CDR3: CASTLLAGDTGELFF. As DNA, the CDR3 is TGTGCCAGCACCTTACTAGCGGGAGACACCGGGGAGCTGTTTTTT. The full variable domain, completed using reference TRBV2 and TRBJ2-2, is EPEVTQTPSHQVTQMGQEVILRCVPISNHLYFYWYRQILGQKVEFLVSFYNNEISEKSEIFDDQFSVERPDGSNFTLKIRSTKLEDSAMYFCASTLLAGDTGELFFGEGSRLTVL.

This clonotype turned up a few times. V and J are TRBV30 and TRBJ2-3, with 8 bases lining up with TRBD2. Germline-derived CDR1 and CDR2 are GTSNPN and SVGIG (reference sequence). Trimming at V came to 2 bases and at J to 2 bases, leaving 6 bases not matched to a gene. There are 15 residues in the CDR3. The CDR3: CAWSRKREITDTQYF. CDR3 sequence (DNA): TGTGCCTGGAGTAGAAAGCGGGAGATCACAGATACGCAGTATTTT.